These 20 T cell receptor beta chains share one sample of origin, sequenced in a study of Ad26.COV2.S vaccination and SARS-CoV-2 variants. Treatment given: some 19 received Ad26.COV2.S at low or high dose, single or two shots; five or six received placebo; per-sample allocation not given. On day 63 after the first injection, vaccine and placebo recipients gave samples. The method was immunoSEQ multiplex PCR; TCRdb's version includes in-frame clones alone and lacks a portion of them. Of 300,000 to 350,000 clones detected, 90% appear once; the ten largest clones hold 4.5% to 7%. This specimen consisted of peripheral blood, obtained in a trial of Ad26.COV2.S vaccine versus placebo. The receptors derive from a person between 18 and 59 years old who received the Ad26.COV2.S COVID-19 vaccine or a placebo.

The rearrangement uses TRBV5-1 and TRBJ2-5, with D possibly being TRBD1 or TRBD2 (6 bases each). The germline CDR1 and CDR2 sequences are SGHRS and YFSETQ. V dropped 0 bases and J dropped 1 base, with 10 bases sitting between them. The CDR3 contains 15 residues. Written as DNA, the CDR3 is TGCGCCAGCAGCTTGGGGAGGGACATCCAAGAGACCCAGTACTTC. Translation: CASSLGRDIQETQYF.

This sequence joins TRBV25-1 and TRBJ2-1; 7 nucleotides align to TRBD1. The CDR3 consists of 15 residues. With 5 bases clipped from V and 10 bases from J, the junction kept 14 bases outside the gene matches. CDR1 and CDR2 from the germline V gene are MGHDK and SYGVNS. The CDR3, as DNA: TGTGCCAGCAGTTCTCGACCCTCGACAGGGCAGGAGCAGTTCTTC. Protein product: CASSSRPSTGQEQFF.

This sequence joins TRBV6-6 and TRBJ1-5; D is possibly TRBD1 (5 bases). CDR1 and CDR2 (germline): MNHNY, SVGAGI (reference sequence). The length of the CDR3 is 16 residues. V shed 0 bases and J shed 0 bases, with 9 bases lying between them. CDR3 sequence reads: CASSYSQGYSNQPQHF. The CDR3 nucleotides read TGTGCCAGCAGTTACTCGCAGGGTTATAGCAATCAGCCCCAGCATTTT.

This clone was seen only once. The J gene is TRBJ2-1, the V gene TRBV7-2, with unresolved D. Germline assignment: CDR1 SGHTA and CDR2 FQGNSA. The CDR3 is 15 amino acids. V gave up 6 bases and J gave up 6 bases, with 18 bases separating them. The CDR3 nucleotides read TGTGCCAGCAGACTATGGAGAGATGTAGGCAATGAGCAGTTCTTC. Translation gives CASRLWRDVGNEQFF.

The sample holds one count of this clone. The CDR3 DNA reads TGTGCCAGCAGTTCTAGCGGGGGATCTCAAGAGACCCAGTACTTC. It codes for CASSSSGGSQETQYF. The chain links TRBV28 to TRBJ2-5; TRBD2 aligns across 10 bases. With 4 bases clipped from V and 2 bases from J, the junction kept 4 bases outside the gene matches. Per germline, CDR1 MDHEN and CDR2 SYDVKM. CDR3 length: 15 amino acids.

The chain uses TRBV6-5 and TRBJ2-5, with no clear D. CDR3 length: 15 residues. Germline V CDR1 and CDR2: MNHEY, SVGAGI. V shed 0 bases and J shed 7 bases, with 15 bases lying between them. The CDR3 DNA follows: TGTGCCAGCAGTTACTCGTCAGAACGACCGGGGACCCAGTACTTC. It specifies CASSYSSERPGTQYF.

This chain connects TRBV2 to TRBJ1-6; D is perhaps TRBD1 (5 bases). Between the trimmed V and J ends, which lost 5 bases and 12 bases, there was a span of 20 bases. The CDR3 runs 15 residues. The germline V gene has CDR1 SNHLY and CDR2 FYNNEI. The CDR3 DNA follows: TGTGCCAGCAGTCAACTACGGGACGGCGACCGACCCCTCCACTTT. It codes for CASSQLRDGDRPLHF.

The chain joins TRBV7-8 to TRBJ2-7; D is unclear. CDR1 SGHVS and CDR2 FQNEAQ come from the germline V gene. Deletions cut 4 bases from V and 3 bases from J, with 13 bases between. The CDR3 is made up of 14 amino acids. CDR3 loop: CASSYSRLNYEQYV. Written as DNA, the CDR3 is TGTGCCAGCAGCTATTCCAGGCTCAACTACGAGCAGTACGTC.

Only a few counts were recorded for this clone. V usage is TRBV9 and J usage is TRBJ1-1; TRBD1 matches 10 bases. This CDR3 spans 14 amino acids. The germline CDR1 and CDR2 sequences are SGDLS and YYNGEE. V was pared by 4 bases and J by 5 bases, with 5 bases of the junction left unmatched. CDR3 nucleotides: TGTGCCAGCAGCATACAGGGACAGGGGACTGAAGCTTTCTTT. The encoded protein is CASSIQGQGTEAFF. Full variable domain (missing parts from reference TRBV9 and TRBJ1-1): DSGVTQTPKHLITATGQRVTLRCSPRSGDLSVYWYQQSLDQGLQFLIQYYNGEERAKGNILERFSAQQFPDLHSELNLSSLELGDSALYFCASSIQGQGTEAFFGQGTRLTVV.

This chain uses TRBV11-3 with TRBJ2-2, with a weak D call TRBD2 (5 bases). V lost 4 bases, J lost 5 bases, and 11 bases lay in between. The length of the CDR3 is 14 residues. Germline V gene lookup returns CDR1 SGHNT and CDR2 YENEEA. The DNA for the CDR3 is TGTGCCAGCAGCTCCCGGTCGGGGACCGGGGAGCTGTTTTTT. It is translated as CASSSRSGTGELFF. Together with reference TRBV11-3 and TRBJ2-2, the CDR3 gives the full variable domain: EAGVVQSPRYKIIEKKQPVAFWCNPISGHNTLYWYLQNLGQGPELLIRYENEEAVDDSQLPKDRFSAERLKGVDSTLKIQPAELGDSAVYLCASSSRSGTGELFFGEGSRLTVL.

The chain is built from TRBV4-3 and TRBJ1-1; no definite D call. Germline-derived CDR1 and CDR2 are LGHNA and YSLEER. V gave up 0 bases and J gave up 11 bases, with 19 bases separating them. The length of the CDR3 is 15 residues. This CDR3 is CASSQDLIQGSQAFF. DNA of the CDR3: TGCGCCAGCAGCCAAGATCTAATCCAAGGCAGTCAGGCTTTCTTT.

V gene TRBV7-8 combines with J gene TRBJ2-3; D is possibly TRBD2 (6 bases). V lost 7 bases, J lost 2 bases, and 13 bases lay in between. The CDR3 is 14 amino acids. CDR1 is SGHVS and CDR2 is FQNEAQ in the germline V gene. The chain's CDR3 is CASTLPGDTDTQYF. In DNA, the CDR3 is TGTGCCAGCACCTTGCCGGGGGACACAGATACGCAGTATTTT.

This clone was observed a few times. CDR3 in amino acids: CASSLEGMRQGIYGYTF. The CDR3 DNA reads as TGTGCCAGCAGCTTAGAAGGCATGAGACAGGGAATCTATGGCTACACCTTC. This chain connects TRBV7-9 to TRBJ1-2; 7 bases agree with TRBD1. This CDR3 has 17 residues. Germline V gene sequence: CDR1 SEHNR, CDR2 FQNEAQ (reference sequence). V lost 1 base, J lost 4 bases, and 12 bases stayed unmatched.

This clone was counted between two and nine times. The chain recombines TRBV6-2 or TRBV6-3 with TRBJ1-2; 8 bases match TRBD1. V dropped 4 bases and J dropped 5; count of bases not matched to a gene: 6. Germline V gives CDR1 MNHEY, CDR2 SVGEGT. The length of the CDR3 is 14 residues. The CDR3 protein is CASSSQGALYGYTF. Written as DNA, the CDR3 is TGTGCCAGCAGTTCGCAGGGGGCCTTGTATGGCTACACCTTC.

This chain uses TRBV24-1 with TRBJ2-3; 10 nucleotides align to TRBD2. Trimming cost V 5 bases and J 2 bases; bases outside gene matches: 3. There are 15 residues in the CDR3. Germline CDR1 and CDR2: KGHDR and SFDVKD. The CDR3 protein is CATSGAGGLTDTQYF. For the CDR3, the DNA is TGTGCCACCAGTGGAGCGGGAGGGCTCACAGATACGCAGTATTTT.

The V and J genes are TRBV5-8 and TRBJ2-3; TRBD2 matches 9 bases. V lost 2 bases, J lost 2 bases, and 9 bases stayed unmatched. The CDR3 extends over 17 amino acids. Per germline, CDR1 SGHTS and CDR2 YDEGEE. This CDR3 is CASSLSGGSLITDTQYF. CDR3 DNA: TGTGCCAGCAGCTTAAGCGGGGGGAGTCTTATCACAGATACGCAGTATTTT.

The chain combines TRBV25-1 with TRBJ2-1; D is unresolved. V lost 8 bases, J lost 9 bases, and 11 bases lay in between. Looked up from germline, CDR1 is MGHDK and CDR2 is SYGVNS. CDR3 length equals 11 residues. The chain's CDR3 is CASSELAEQFF. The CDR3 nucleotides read TGTGCCAGCTCCGAACTGGCTGAGCAGTTCTTC.

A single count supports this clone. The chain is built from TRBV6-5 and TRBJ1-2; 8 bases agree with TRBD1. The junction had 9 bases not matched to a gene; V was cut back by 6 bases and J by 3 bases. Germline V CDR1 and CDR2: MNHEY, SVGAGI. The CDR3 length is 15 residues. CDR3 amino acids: CASSSGQGMYYGYTF. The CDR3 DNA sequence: TGTGCCAGCAGCTCTGGACAGGGAATGTACTATGGCTACACCTTC.

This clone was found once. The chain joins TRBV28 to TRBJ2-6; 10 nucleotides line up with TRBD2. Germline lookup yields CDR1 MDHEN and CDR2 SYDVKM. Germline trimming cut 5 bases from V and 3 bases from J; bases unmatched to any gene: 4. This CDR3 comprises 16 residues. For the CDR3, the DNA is TGTGCCAGCAGTCCAGCGGGAGGGGGTGGGGCCAACGTCCTGACTTTC. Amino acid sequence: CASSPAGGGGANVLTF.

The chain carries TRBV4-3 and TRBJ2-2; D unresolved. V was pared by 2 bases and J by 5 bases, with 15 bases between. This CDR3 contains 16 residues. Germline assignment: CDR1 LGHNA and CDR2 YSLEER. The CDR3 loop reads CASSQSSSITTGELFF. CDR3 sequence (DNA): TGCGCCAGCAGCCAAAGTTCCTCAATTACTACCGGGGAGCTGTTTTTT.